Sequencing of this T cell receptor (beta chain) was carried out in a study of blood T cell repertoires in COVID-19. Here immunoSEQ multiplex PCR was the method, and the copy in TCRdb shows in-frame clones only, minus some. In the table there are 170,000 or so clones, more than 75% of which are singletons. In germline, CDR1 is SGHRS, CDR2 YFSETQ. This CDR3 comprises 14 residues. Trimming removed 0 bases from V and 9 bases from J, with 13 bases in between. The receptor was isolated from a woman in her 70s with COVID-19, enrolled during active disease. Specimen: peripheral blood. The V and J genes are TRBV5-1 and TRBJ2-1; TRBD1 might be the D (6 bases). The CDR3 region has the DNA TGCGCCAGCAGCTTGGGGTGGGGGCCGGGTGAGCAGTTCTTC. It codes for CASSLGWGPGEQFF.